These 8 T cell receptor beta chains came from one sample sequenced in a study of vaccination and CD4 T cells after COVID-19. TCRdb used MiXCR to reprocess the PCR reads, holding one entry per CDR3 protein. The sample yields 35,000 to 45,000 distinct CDR3 sequences, more than 30% seen once. The time point here: late sampling 161 to 241 days after vaccination in a few convalescent patients. The sample was CD4+ T cells from blood, taken about 7 months after SARS-CoV-2 vaccination. These receptors were collected from a human donor who had recovered from COVID-19.

This clonotype showed up just a few times. The chain couples TRBV7-4 to TRBJ1-2; D may be TRBD1 (6 bases). The CDR3 extends over 18 amino acids. Per germline, CDR1 SGHVT and CDR2 SQSDAQ. Trimming shortened V by 4 bases and J by 0 bases, and 21 bases separated the two germline ends. In DNA form, the CDR3 reads TGTGCCAGCAGCTCCAACCCGGACAGACCGAGGACTAACTATGGCTACACCTTC. Encoded protein: CASSSNPDRPRTNYGYTF. Full variable domain (outside the CDR3, taken from reference TRBV7-4 and TRBJ1-2): GAGVSQSPRYKVAKRGRDVALRCDSISGHVTLYWYRQTLGQGSEVLTYSQSDAQRDKSGRPSGRFSAERPERSVSTLKIQRTEQGDSAVYLCASSSNPDRPRTNYGYTFGSGTRLTVV.

The V and J genes are TRBV4-1 and TRBJ2-1, with D possibly matching TRBD2 (5 bases). Per germline, CDR1 MGHRA and CDR2 YSYEKL. Trimming removed 1 base from V and 3 bases from J, with 13 bases in between. CDR3 length: 16 residues. DNA of the CDR3: TGCGCCAGCAGCCAAGCGGATGGACTCATCTACAATGAGCAGTTCTTC. This codes for CASSQADGLIYNEQFF.

J is TRBJ2-1 and V is TRBV7-7; the match to TRBD2 covers 8 bases. Losses at the gene ends were 0 bases for V and 10 bases for J; bases not matched to a gene: 17. The CDR3 has 18 residues. Germline V gives CDR1 SSHAT, CDR2 FNYEAQ (reference sequence). CDR3 sequence reads: CASSLAGTRGVLRQEQFF. CDR3 in DNA: TGTGCCAGCAGCTTAGCCGGGACTAGGGGGGTTCTAAGACAGGAGCAGTTCTTC.

CDR3 nucleotides: TGCAGTGCTAGAGTTCCCCCGCCAGGGGGGAGGTCCTACGAGCAGTACTTC. It yields the protein CSARVPPPGGRSYEQYF. The rearrangement joins TRBV20-1 to TRBJ2-7, with D possibly being TRBD1 (7 bases). The CDR3 is 17 residues long. Germline V CDR1 and CDR2: DFQATT, SNEGSKA (reference sequence). The ends were cut back, 1 base at V and 1 base at J, with 20 bases in the middle.

The chain combines TRBV20-1 with TRBJ2-3, with 10 bases matching TRBD2. This CDR3 comprises 17 residues. V trimming: 0 bases; J trimming: 3 bases; junction bases outside the gene matches: 9. The germline gives CDR1 DFQATT, CDR2 SNEGSKA (reference sequence). The chain's CDR3 is CSARDFSGRSGTDTQYF. CDR3 nucleotides: TGCAGTGCTAGAGATTTTAGCGGGAGGTCCGGAACAGATACGCAGTATTTT.

This clonotype was counted between two and nine times. The chain links TRBV7-2 to TRBJ2-1; the D is unclear. Between the trimmed V and J ends, which lost 2 bases and 10 bases, there was a span of 9 bases. The germline CDR1 and CDR2 sequences are SGHTA and FQGNSA. This CDR3 is built from 12 residues. The CDR3 loop is CASSLRLYEQFF. The CDR3 DNA follows: TGTGCCAGCAGCTTAAGGTTATACGAGCAGTTCTTC.

The chain employs TRBV20-1 and TRBJ2-1; D might be TRBD1 or TRBD2, each matching 5 bases. Trimming shortened V by 1 base and J by 4 bases, and 20 bases separated the two germline ends. Germline lookup yields CDR1 DFQATT and CDR2 SNEGSKA (reference sequence). The CDR3 has 17 amino acids. This CDR3 is CSARVVGRGPYYNEQFF. The DNA for the CDR3 is TGCAGTGCTAGAGTTGTAGGTCGGGGCCCCTATTACAATGAGCAGTTCTTC.

The V and J genes are TRBV20-1 and TRBJ1-2, with 8 nucleotides matching TRBD1. Germline V gene data show CDR1 as DFQATT and CDR2 as SNEGSKA (reference sequence). There are 12 residues in the CDR3. After removal of 6 bases from V and 9 bases from J, the junction contained 9 bases not matched to a gene. The CDR3 DNA is TGCAGTGCCCCCGGGCAGGGGGCTCGCTACACCTTC. It encodes CSAPGQGARYTF.